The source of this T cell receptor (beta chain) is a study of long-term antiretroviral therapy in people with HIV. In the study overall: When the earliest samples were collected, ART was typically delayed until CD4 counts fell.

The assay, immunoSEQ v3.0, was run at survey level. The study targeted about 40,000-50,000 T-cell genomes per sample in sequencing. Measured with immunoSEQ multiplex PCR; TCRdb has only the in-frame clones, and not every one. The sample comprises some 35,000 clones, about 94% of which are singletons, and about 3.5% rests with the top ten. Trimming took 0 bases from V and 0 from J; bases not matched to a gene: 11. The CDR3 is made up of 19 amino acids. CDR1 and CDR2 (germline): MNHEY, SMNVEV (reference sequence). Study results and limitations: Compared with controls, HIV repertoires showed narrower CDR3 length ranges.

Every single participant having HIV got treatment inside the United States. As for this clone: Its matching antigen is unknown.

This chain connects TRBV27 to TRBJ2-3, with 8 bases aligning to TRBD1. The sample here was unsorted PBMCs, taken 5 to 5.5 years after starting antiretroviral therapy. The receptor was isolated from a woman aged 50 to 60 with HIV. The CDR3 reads CASSLSTLRQGLSTDTQYF. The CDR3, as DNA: TGTGCCAGCAGTTTATCAACCCTTCGACAGGGGCTAAGCACAGATACGCAGTATTTT.